A single sample is the source of the 6 T cell receptor beta chains below, sequenced in a study of T-cell memory formation after mild COVID-19. TCRdb reprocessed the 5' RACE reads with MiXCR, giving one entry per CDR3 protein. The sample includes 310,000 or so distinct CDR3 sequences, more than 15% of them seen just once. The sequencing sample was made of PBMCs or a T cell subset sorted from them (not recorded which). These receptors originate from a man younger than 30 who had mild COVID-19 (a few samples of this study predate the infection). Cell type and time point are not known.

This clonotype was detected only a few times. The chain carries TRBV6-4 and TRBJ2-3, with no clear D. Trimming left V 3 bases short and J 8 bases short, with 9 bases between. CDR1 and CDR2 from the germline V gene are MRHNA and SNTAGT. This CDR3 is built from 12 residues. CDR3 sequence (DNA): TGTGCCAGCAGTGAACAAGGCGGTACGCAGTATTTT. Translated, it gives CASSEQGGTQYF.

This clonotype has a handful of counts. The chain recombines TRBV5-1 with TRBJ2-2, with unresolved D. Trimming took off 6 bases at V and 2 bases at J, with 14 bases between the two ends. CDR1 SGHRS and CDR2 YFSETQ come from the germline V gene. The CDR3 has 15 amino acids. The CDR3 DNA is TGCGCCAGCACCGCCGACGCTGGCAACACCGGGGAGCTGTTTTTT. Amino acid sequence: CASTADAGNTGELFF.

This clonotype occurred many times. The chain recombines TRBV5-1 with TRBJ2-1, with 11 positions matching TRBD1. There are 15 residues in the CDR3. V dropped 5 bases and J dropped 7; count of bases not matched to a gene: 8. The germline gives CDR1 SGHRS, CDR2 YFSETQ. The CDR3 region has the DNA TGCGCCAGCAGGAGATCCGGACAGGGGGCAAATGAGCAGTTCTTC. Amino acid sequence: CASRRSGQGANEQFF.

This clonotype was recorded a few times. Here the CDR3 reads CASSLGTPSSYEQYF. As DNA, the CDR3 is TGCGCCAGCAGCTTGGGGACCCCCAGCTCCTACGAGCAGTACTTC. The rearrangement links TRBV5-1 to TRBJ2-7; no reliable D call. Germline CDR1 is SGHRS and CDR2 is YFSETQ. The CDR3 runs to 15 residues. V was clipped by 0 bases and J by 0 bases, with 10 bases between them.

The CDR3 here is CASSLFQGGSAPLHF. CDR3 nucleotides: TGTGCCAGCAGTTTGTTCCAGGGAGGTAGTGCGCCCCTCCACTTT. The chain carries TRBV27 and TRBJ1-6, with D possibly being TRBD1 (5 bases). There are 15 residues in the CDR3. The V gene's germline CDR1 is MNHEY and CDR2 SMNVEV (reference sequence). V was clipped by 3 bases and J by 13 bases, with 19 bases between them.

The chain combines TRBV6-1 with TRBJ2-7; 7 bases are a match to TRBD1. Germline V gene data show CDR1 as MNHNS and CDR2 as SASEGT. CDR3 length: 15 residues. Trimming at V came to 7 bases and at J to 1 base, leaving 10 bases not matched to a gene. The CDR3 DNA follows: TGTGCCAGCAATCCTTATACAGGGGAATCCTACGAGCAGTACTTC. This sequence encodes CASNPYTGESYEQYF.